This is a list of T cell receptor beta chains from one sample in a study of glioma-infiltrating T cells after dendritic cell vaccination. TCRdb's table, derived via immunoSEQ multiplex PCR, lists solely in-frame clones and lacks some. The profile shows about 100,000 clones, 70% to 80% of them singletons. Sequenced material: blood, taken before dendritic cell vaccination. These receptors were collected from a human donor with glioblastoma. CDR3s include the opening cysteine and the closing phenylalanine or tryptophan. Fields, in order: J gene, clone size, V gene, D gene, CDR3 DNA, CDR3 protein. D genes are given only for firm matches. The size of a clone is reported for some rows only, either as once, few or many, or as a class for expanded clones.

J gene: TRBJ1-5
clone size: .
V gene: TRBV28
D gene: TRBD1
CDR3 DNA: TGTGCCAGCAGGATCGAAGACAGGGGGCCTCAGCCCCAGCATTTT
CDR3 protein: CASRIEDRGPQPQHF

J gene: TRBJ1-1
clone size: .
V gene: TRBV30
D gene: .
CDR3 DNA: TGTGCCTGGAGTCCCGGGAGGGCCAGGGAAGCTTTCTTT
CDR3 protein: CAWSPGRAREAFF

J gene: TRBJ2-7
clone size: .
V gene: TRBV7-2
D gene: .
CDR3 DNA: TGTGCCAGCAGCTTAGTCGGGTACGGAGACTACGAGCAGTACTTC
CDR3 protein: CASSLVGYGDYEQYF

J gene: TRBJ2-3
clone size: .
V gene: TRBV19
D gene: TRBD2
CDR3 DNA: TGTGCCAGTAAGCTGACTAGCGGGGGCACAGATACGCAGTATTTT
CDR3 protein: CASKLTSGGTDTQYF

J gene: TRBJ2-7
clone size: few
V gene: TRBV6-5
D gene: TRBD1
CDR3 DNA: TGTGCCAGCAGTGAGGACAGGGTCGAGCAGTACTTC
CDR3 protein: CASSEDRVEQYF

J gene: TRBJ1-1
clone size: .
V gene: TRBV7-8
D gene: TRBD1
CDR3 DNA: TGTGCCAGCAGCTCTCGGACAGGAATGAACACTGAAGCTTTCTTT
CDR3 protein: CASSSRTGMNTEAFF

J gene: TRBJ1-2
clone size: .
V gene: TRBV30
D gene: TRBD1
CDR3 DNA: TGTGCCTGGAGCGCCATAACAGGGGAGGTTGGCTACACCTTC
CDR3 protein: CAWSAITGEVGYTF

J gene: TRBJ2-2
clone size: .
V gene: TRBV7-8
D gene: .
CDR3 DNA: TGTGCCAGCAGCCCACAGGGAGCCTACACCGGGGAGCTGTTTTTT
CDR3 protein: CASSPQGAYTGELFF

J gene: TRBJ2-1
clone size: .
V gene: TRBV4-1
D gene: TRBD2
CDR3 DNA: TGCGCCAGCAGCCAAGATAGCGGGAGTCTGATTTACAATGAGCAGTTCTTC
CDR3 protein: CASSQDSGSLIYNEQFF

J gene: TRBJ1-1
clone size: .
V gene: TRBV5-1
D gene: .
CDR3 DNA: TGCGCCAGCAGCTTGCGGCGGGATGAAGCTTTCTTT
CDR3 protein: CASSLRRDEAFF

J gene: TRBJ2-7
clone size: few
V gene: TRBV18
D gene: .
CDR3 DNA: TGTGCCAGCTCACCAATGACAGGTTCCTACGAGCAGTACTTC
CDR3 protein: CASSPMTGSYEQYF

J gene: TRBJ1-2
clone size: .
V gene: TRBV19
D gene: .
CDR3 DNA: TGTGCCAGTAGTATGGAACTACCACGTCTCTATGGCTACACCTTC
CDR3 protein: CASSMELPRLYGYTF

J gene: TRBJ2-7
clone size: .
V gene: TRBV5-1
D gene: .
CDR3 DNA: TGCGCCAGCAGCACCAGCTCCTACGAGCAGTACTTC
CDR3 protein: CASSTSSYEQYF

J gene: TRBJ2-1
clone size: once
V gene: TRBV6-5
D gene: TRBD2
CDR3 DNA: TGTGCCAGCAGTTACTACGGGGGGGATTACAATGAGCAGTTCTTC
CDR3 protein: CASSYYGGDYNEQFF

J gene: TRBJ2-7
clone size: .
V gene: TRBV5-1
D gene: TRBD2
CDR3 DNA: TGCGCCAGCAGCCCTGGACTAGCGGGAAACTACGAGCAGTACTTC
CDR3 protein: CASSPGLAGNYEQYF

J gene: TRBJ2-2
clone size: .
V gene: TRBV30
D gene: .
CDR3 DNA: TGTGCCTGGAGTGTACTTGGCCTGCGGGGGCCTGTGAACACCGGGGAGCTGTTTTTT
CDR3 protein: CAWSVLGLRGPVNTGELFF

J gene: TRBJ1-5
clone size: .
V gene: TRBV10-3
D gene: .
CDR3 DNA: TGTGCCATCAGCGCGGGGGTTGGTCAGCCCCAGCATTTT
CDR3 protein: CAISAGVGQPQHF

J gene: TRBJ1-5
clone size: few
V gene: TRBV7-2
D gene: TRBD1
CDR3 DNA: TGTGCCAGCAGATCTCAGGGGGCGCCGGGTCAGCCCCAGCATTTT
CDR3 protein: CASRSQGAPGQPQHF

J gene: TRBJ2-3
clone size: .
V gene: TRBV27
D gene: .
CDR3 DNA: TGTGCCAGCAGCCAAAACAGGGTGAGCACAGATACGCAGTATTTT
CDR3 protein: CASSQNRVSTDTQYF

J gene: TRBJ2-1
clone size: .
V gene: TRBV28
D gene: .
CDR3 DNA: TGTGCCAGCAGTTTTCGGGAATACTACAATGAGCAGTTCTTC
CDR3 protein: CASSFREYYNEQFF

J gene: TRBJ1-1
clone size: .
V gene: TRBV5-4
D gene: .
CDR3 DNA: TGTGCCAGCAGCTCGCAGTATACAATGAACACTGAAGCTTTCTTT
CDR3 protein: CASSSQYTMNTEAFF

J gene: TRBJ2-1
clone size: .
V gene: TRBV11-2
D gene: .
CDR3 DNA: TGTGCCAGCAGCTTCGGGAGAGGGAGGAGCTCCTACAATGAGCAGTTCTTC
CDR3 protein: CASSFGRGRSSYNEQFF

J gene: TRBJ2-1
clone size: .
V gene: TRBV19
D gene: TRBD2
CDR3 DNA: TGTGCCAGTAGTATCGGACTAGCGAGAGTCTACAATGAGCAGTTCTTC
CDR3 protein: CASSIGLARVYNEQFF

J gene: TRBJ2-7
clone size: once
V gene: TRBV15
D gene: .
CDR3 DNA: TGTGCCACCAGCAGAGATTGGTCAGGAAACGAGCAGTACTTC
CDR3 protein: CATSRDWSGNEQYF

J gene: TRBJ2-2
clone size: .
V gene: TRBV11-2
D gene: TRBD1
CDR3 DNA: TGTGCCAGCAGCCTAAACCCAGGGGGCGTCGCCGGGGAGCTGTTTTTT
CDR3 protein: CASSLNPGGVAGELFF

J gene: TRBJ1-2
clone size: .
V gene: TRBV6-6
D gene: TRBD1
CDR3 DNA: TGTGCCAGCATTCTCGGACAGGTCAACTATGGCTACACCTTC
CDR3 protein: CASILGQVNYGYTF

J gene: TRBJ1-2
clone size: .
V gene: TRBV5-6
D gene: TRBD1
CDR3 DNA: TGTGCCAGCAGCTGGGGACAGGGAGCGAGCGGCTACACCTTC
CDR3 protein: CASSWGQGASGYTF

J gene: TRBJ1-1
clone size: .
V gene: TRBV6-6
D gene: .
CDR3 DNA: TGTGCCAGCAGTGTGGGAGGGAGGGGGAACACTGAAGCTTTCTTT
CDR3 protein: CASSVGGRGNTEAFF

J gene: TRBJ1-1
clone size: .
V gene: TRBV29-1
D gene: TRBD1
CDR3 DNA: TGCAGCGGTTCAGGGGGCACTGAAGCTTTCTTT
CDR3 protein: CSGSGGTEAFF

J gene: TRBJ2-4
clone size: .
V gene: TRBV30
D gene: .
CDR3 DNA: TGTGCCTGGAGTGTACTAGGGAGCGGTAGCATTCAGTACTTC
CDR3 protein: CAWSVLGSGSIQYF

J gene: TRBJ2-3
clone size: .
V gene: TRBV7-9
D gene: .
CDR3 DNA: TGTGCCAGCAGCCGCGGCACAGATACGCAGTATTTT
CDR3 protein: CASSRGTDTQYF

J gene: TRBJ2-1
clone size: .
V gene: TRBV5-4
D gene: .
CDR3 DNA: TGTGCCAGCAGCTTACAGGGTTCCTACAATGAGCAGTTCTTC
CDR3 protein: CASSLQGSYNEQFF

J gene: TRBJ1-6
clone size: .
V gene: TRBV12-5
D gene: .
CDR3 DNA: TGTGCTAGTGGTTTCGTTGGGGGGAGCTCCTATAATTCACCCCTCCACTTT
CDR3 protein: CASGFVGGSSYNSPLHF

J gene: TRBJ2-7
clone size: few
V gene: TRBV6-5
D gene: TRBD1
CDR3 DNA: TGTGCCAGCAGTTACTTGCGACAGGGCTCCTACGAGCAGTACTTC
CDR3 protein: CASSYLRQGSYEQYF

J gene: TRBJ1-3
clone size: few
V gene: TRBV6-5
D gene: TRBD1
CDR3 DNA: TGTGCCAGCCAAGTTACAGGGGACTCTGGAAACACCATATATTTT
CDR3 protein: CASQVTGDSGNTIYF

J gene: TRBJ2-7
clone size: .
V gene: TRBV30
D gene: TRBD1
CDR3 DNA: TGTGCCTGGAGTACCGGGGACAGGAGCTACGAGCAGTACTTC
CDR3 protein: CAWSTGDRSYEQYF

J gene: TRBJ1-1
clone size: once
V gene: TRBV19
D gene: .
CDR3 DNA: TGTGCCAGTAGTGGGCGGGGGAACACTGAAGCTTTCTTT
CDR3 protein: CASSGRGNTEAFF

J gene: TRBJ2-1
clone size: .
V gene: TRBV25-1
D gene: .
CDR3 DNA: TGTGCCAGCAGTGCGAGCGGGCAGTCGAATGAGCAGTTCTTC
CDR3 protein: CASSASGQSNEQFF

J gene: TRBJ1-5
clone size: .
V gene: TRBV2
D gene: TRBD1
CDR3 DNA: TGTGCCAGCAGCGGGACAGGTTATCAGCCCCAGCATTTT
CDR3 protein: CASSGTGYQPQHF

J gene: TRBJ2-1
clone size: .
V gene: TRBV5-1
D gene: TRBD2
CDR3 DNA: TGCGCCAGCAGCCCCCAGCGGGGAGGCTCCTACAATGAGCAGTTCTTC
CDR3 protein: CASSPQRGGSYNEQFF

J gene: TRBJ2-7
clone size: .
V gene: TRBV4-1
D gene: TRBD1
CDR3 DNA: TGCGCCAGCAGCCCTCAGGACAGGGGAGACTACGAGCAGTACTTC
CDR3 protein: CASSPQDRGDYEQYF

J gene: TRBJ2-2
clone size: few
V gene: TRBV5-6
D gene: TRBD2
CDR3 DNA: TGTGCCAGCAGCTTTGGTCTAGCGGAAGTGAACACCGGGGAGCTGTTTTTT
CDR3 protein: CASSFGLAEVNTGELFF

J gene: TRBJ2-3
clone size: .
V gene: TRBV2
D gene: .
CDR3 DNA: TGTGCCAGCAGCCAGGGGGCCGTCGCGGGAGGGCCCCGGGCTGCCCCCACAGATACGCAGTATTTT
CDR3 protein: CASSQGAVAGGPRAAPTDTQYF

J gene: TRBJ1-2
clone size: few
V gene: TRBV19
D gene: .
CDR3 DNA: TGTGCCAGTAGTATCGGCAGGGGCGGAAACTATGGCTACACCTTC
CDR3 protein: CASSIGRGGNYGYTF

J gene: TRBJ2-2
clone size: few
V gene: TRBV4-1
D gene: .
CDR3 DNA: TGCGCCAGCAGCCAAGAGGAGGCGTTGACCGGGGAGCTGTTTTTT
CDR3 protein: CASSQEEALTGELFF

J gene: TRBJ1-3
clone size: once
V gene: TRBV15
D gene: TRBD1
CDR3 DNA: TGTGCCACCAGCAGAGATCCGAGCTACAGGGGAGGAAACACCATATATTTT
CDR3 protein: CATSRDPSYRGGNTIYF

J gene: TRBJ2-1
clone size: few
V gene: TRBV2
D gene: .
CDR3 DNA: TGTGCCAGCCAGGGGCCGGCCTACAATGAGCAGTTCTTC
CDR3 protein: CASQGPAYNEQFF

J gene: TRBJ2-1
clone size: .
V gene: TRBV27
D gene: .
CDR3 DNA: TGTGCCAGCAGTTTAAGCCTCGGGCAGGGGAAGAGCGGTGAGCAGTTCTTC
CDR3 protein: CASSLSLGQGKSGEQFF

J gene: TRBJ2-1
clone size: .
V gene: TRBV9
D gene: TRBD2
CDR3 DNA: TGTGCCAGCAGCCCGCGACTAGCGGTATACAATGAGCAGTTCTTC
CDR3 protein: CASSPRLAVYNEQFF

J gene: TRBJ2-6
clone size: .
V gene: TRBV7-9
D gene: .
CDR3 DNA: TGTGCCAGCAGCCCAGGGACTGGGGCCAACGTCCTGACTTTC
CDR3 protein: CASSPGTGANVLTF

J gene: TRBJ2-1
clone size: .
V gene: TRBV5-4
D gene: TRBD2
CDR3 DNA: TGTGCCAGCAGCTGGGGACTAGCGGGGGGGCAAGAGCAGTTCTTC
CDR3 protein: CASSWGLAGGQEQFF

J gene: TRBJ1-2
clone size: .
V gene: TRBV11-2
D gene: .
CDR3 DNA: TGTGCCAGCAGCTTAAGCTGGGTCGGGTCTGATGGCTACACCTTC
CDR3 protein: CASSLSWVGSDGYTF

J gene: TRBJ2-1
clone size: .
V gene: TRBV18
D gene: TRBD1
CDR3 DNA: TGTGCCAGCTCACCGACTCAGGCAGGGGGCTTAAATGAGCAGTTCTTC
CDR3 protein: CASSPTQAGGLNEQFF

J gene: TRBJ1-6
clone size: .
V gene: TRBV19
D gene: TRBD1
CDR3 DNA: TGTGCCAGTAGTATGACAGGGTTGGAAGGTTCACCCCTCCACTTT
CDR3 protein: CASSMTGLEGSPLHF

J gene: TRBJ1-1
clone size: .
V gene: TRBV30
D gene: .
CDR3 DNA: TGTGCCTGGAGTGTACGAGGGTCTGAAGCTTTCTTT
CDR3 protein: CAWSVRGSEAFF

J gene: TRBJ2-1
clone size: .
V gene: TRBV6-1
D gene: .
CDR3 DNA: TGTGCCAGCAGTGAAGATCCGGGAGAAATCAATGAGCAGTTCTTC
CDR3 protein: CASSEDPGEINEQFF

J gene: TRBJ2-3
clone size: .
V gene: TRBV9
D gene: .
CDR3 DNA: TGTGCCAGCAGCGTAGACCCGGCAGGGTGGGAAGATACGCAGTATTTT
CDR3 protein: CASSVDPAGWEDTQYF

J gene: TRBJ1-6
clone size: .
V gene: TRBV6-1
D gene: .
CDR3 DNA: TGTGCCAGCAGTGGCGCCTCTTATAATTCACCCCTCCACTTT
CDR3 protein: CASSGASYNSPLHF

J gene: TRBJ2-7
clone size: .
V gene: TRBV28
D gene: .
CDR3 DNA: TGTGCCTCGATACCAGCGGATTCCTACGAGCAGTACTTC
CDR3 protein: CASIPADSYEQYF